This section outlines one T cell receptor (beta chain) sequence together with its context. The source of the sample is a study of blood T cell repertoires in COVID-19. The wider study: PBMCs, B-cell-depleted T cells, or T cells provided the cDNA or gDNA that made up the material.

Sequenced by immunoSEQ multiplex PCR; TCRdb stores in-frame clones only, minus some. This table holds hundreds of thousands of clones, around 90% found once. Those who participated ranged in age from roughly 18 to 89 years and resided in about two dozen US areas. Germline loops: CDR1 LNHDA, CDR2 SQIVND (reference sequence). V was clipped by 4 bases and J by 1 base; unmatched bases: 2. The CDR3 totals 14 residues. This sequence originates from a woman aged 18-29 years with acute COVID-19. The sequenced material came from PBMCs or T cells enriched from blood (not recorded which). This chain joins TRBV19 and TRBJ1-2; 8 bases match TRBD1. The CDR3 is CASSTTGVNYGYTF. The CDR3 DNA sequence: TGTGCCAGTAGTACGACAGGGGTTAACTATGGCTACACCTTC.